Presented here are 26 T cell receptor beta chains from one specimen sequenced in a study of brain T cells in children with intractable seizures. Repertoires were generated with immunoSEQ multiplex PCR, while TCRdb's copy carries only in-frame clones and drops some. The sample lists 70,000 to 90,000 clones, roughly 91% occurring once. Sequenced material: peripheral blood, taken at surgery. These TCRs come from a boy in the first two years of life with tuberous sclerosis and intractable seizures.

The gene calls are TRBV9 and TRBJ1-6, with TRBD1 identical over 8 bases. CDR3 size: 15 residues. Germline trimming cut 4 bases from V and 5 bases from J; bases unmatched to any gene: 5. The germline gives CDR1 SGDLS, CDR2 YYNGEE. This chain's CDR3 is CASSPRDRNNSPLHF. CDR3 nucleotides: TGTGCCAGCAGCCCCCGGGACAGGAATAATTCACCCCTCCACTTT.

J is TRBJ1-1 and V is TRBV29-1; D ambiguous. CDR1 and CDR2 from the germline V gene are SQVTM and ANQGSEA. The CDR3 length is 11 residues. V lost 2 bases and J 7 bases, leaving 8 bases between the germline ends. CDR3 sequence reads: CSVERDYEAFF. The DNA of the CDR3 is TGCAGCGTTGAAAGGGATTATGAAGCTTTCTTT.

The V gene is TRBV5-1, the J gene TRBJ1-6, with D uncertain. The germline CDR1 and CDR2 sequences are SGHRS and YFSETQ. The length of the CDR3 is 12 residues. Trimming took off 1 base at V and 7 bases at J, with 3 bases between the two ends. CDR3 protein: CASSLTNSPLHF. The CDR3 nucleotides read TGCGCCAGCAGCTTGACAAATTCACCCCTCCACTTT. The complete variable domain, with remaining parts taken from reference TRBV5-1 and TRBJ1-6, reads KAGVTQTPRYLIKTRGQQVTLSCSPISGHRSVSWYQQTPGQGLQFLFEYFSETQRNKGNFPGRFSGRQFSNSRSEMNVSTLELGDSALYLCASSLTNSPLHFGNGTRLTVT.

The chain uses TRBV13 and TRBJ2-1; 14 positions agree with TRBD2. Germline V gene sequence: CDR1 PRHDT, CDR2 FYEKMQ (reference sequence). The CDR3 runs to 17 residues. V was pared by 1 base and J by 2 bases, with 1 base of the junction left unmatched. The CDR3 protein is CASSLVTSGRAYNEQFF. The CDR3 DNA follows: TGTGCCAGCAGCTTAGTGACTAGCGGGAGGGCCTACAATGAGCAGTTCTTC.

This clone has just one count. This chain uses TRBV19 with TRBJ1-4; a weak D match, TRBD1 (6 bases). CDR1 and CDR2 (germline): LNHDA, SQIVND (reference sequence). V was cut by 5 bases and J by 5 bases, with 15 bases left in between. The CDR3 totals 15 residues. In DNA form, the CDR3 reads TGTGCCAGTAGTTCTTGGACAGACGACAATGAAAAACTGTTTTTT. It encodes CASSSWTDDNEKLFF.

The chain carries TRBV6-2 or TRBV6-3 and TRBJ2-1; TRBD2 matches at 14 bases. Trimming removed 5 bases from V and 8 bases from J; junction bases left unmatched: 5. Germline CDR1 MNHEY, CDR2 SVGEGT. The CDR3 length is 15 residues. This CDR3 reads CASSTGTSGRYEQFF. DNA for the CDR3: TGTGCCAGCAGTACCGGGACTAGCGGGAGATATGAGCAGTTCTTC.

This chain connects TRBV19 to TRBJ2-3; the D gene is possibly TRBD2 (6 bases). This CDR3 has 14 amino acids. With 9 bases removed from V and 0 bases from J, the gap between germline ends came to 13 bases. In germline, CDR1 is LNHDA, CDR2 SQIVND (reference sequence). As DNA, the CDR3 is TGTGCCAGCAAAGATACTAGCAGCACAGATACGCAGTATTTT. Its protein product is CASKDTSSTDTQYF.

The genes are TRBV7-3 and TRBJ1-1; D may be TRBD1 (6 bases). CDR1 and CDR2 (germline): SGHTA, FQGTGA. Trimming removed 2 bases from V and 4 bases from J, with 11 bases in between. The CDR3 sequence is 14 residues long. Here the CDR3 reads CASSLGVGGTEAFF. The CDR3 nucleotides read TGTGCCAGCAGCTTAGGAGTAGGGGGCACTGAAGCTTTCTTT. Based on the CDR3 plus reference TRBV7-3 and TRBJ1-1, the full variable domain is GAGVSQTPSNKVTEKGKYVELRCDPISGHTALYWYRQSLGQGPEFLIYFQGTGAADDSGLPNDRFFAVRPEGSVSTLKIQRTERGDSAVYLCASSLGVGGTEAFFGQGTRLTVV.

V gene TRBV19 combines with J gene TRBJ1-1; D perhaps matches TRBD1 (5 bases). The CDR3 loop spans 13 amino acids. V lost 3 bases and J lost 1, with 6 bases in between. Germline lookup yields CDR1 LNHDA and CDR2 SQIVND (reference sequence). The CDR3 here is CASSIDRNTEAFF. CDR3 sequence (DNA): TGTGCCAGTAGTATTGACAGGAACACTGAAGCTTTCTTT. Looking up the rest from reference TRBV19 and TRBJ1-1 gives the full variable domain: DGGITQSPKYLFRKEGQNVTLSCEQNLNHDAMYWYRQDPGQGLRLIYYSQIVNDFQKGDIAEGYSVSREKKESFPLTVTSAQKNPTAFYLCASSIDRNTEAFFGQGTRLTVV.

This clone appeared once. The genes are TRBV27 and TRBJ2-2; 15 bases fit TRBD2. Germline V gene sequence: CDR1 MNHEY, CDR2 SMNVEV (reference sequence). Trimming cost V 2 bases and J 5 bases; bases outside gene matches: 3. The CDR3 loop spans 17 amino acids. The chain's CDR3 is CASSLGLAGGRTGELFF. The CDR3 DNA follows: TGTGCCAGCAGTTTAGGACTAGCGGGAGGGCGGACCGGGGAGCTGTTTTTT.

The V gene is TRBV7-9, the J gene TRBJ1-1, with a tentative D call TRBD1 (5 bases). Germline V gene lookup returns CDR1 SEHNR and CDR2 FQNEAQ (reference sequence). Trimming cost V 4 bases and J 0 bases, with 21 bases left between them. The CDR3 loop spans 18 amino acids. DNA for the CDR3: TGTGCCAGCAGCTCGTCCGGGACGGCCGGGGGAATGAACACTGAAGCTTTCTTT. Translated, it gives CASSSSGTAGGMNTEAFF.

The J gene is TRBJ1-4, the V gene TRBV7-8; 11 bases are shared with TRBD1. The germline CDR1 and CDR2 sequences are SGHVS and FQNEAQ. J gave up 7 bases and V 4 bases, and 20 bases lay outside the gene matches. This CDR3 spans 20 amino acids. CDR3 nucleotides: TGTGCCAGCAGCTCTTTCCGGGACAGGGGGTTTCGGGTTGCGGGTGAAAAACTGTTTTTT. Protein: CASSSFRDRGFRVAGEKLFF.

The V and J genes are TRBV10-1 and TRBJ1-6; D unresolved. From germline, CDR1 is WNHNN and CDR2 SYGVQD (reference sequence). This CDR3 spans 17 amino acids. With 2 bases removed from V and 3 bases from J, the gap between germline ends came to 14 bases. The CDR3, as DNA: TGCGCCAGCAGTGAGCCGTGGTGGGATCTCTATAATTCACCCCTCCACTTT. This gives the protein CASSEPWWDLYNSPLHF.

The gene calls are TRBV6-5 and TRBJ1-4; TRBD1 matches at 10 bases. Germline lookup yields CDR1 MNHEY and CDR2 SVGAGI. The trim removed 2 bases at V and 6 bases at J, leaving 6 bases unmatched. The CDR3 length is 16 residues. Here the CDR3 DNA reads TGTGCCAGCAGTTACCACAACGGACAGGGGGATGAAAAACTGTTTTTT. Protein: CASSYHNGQGDEKLFF.

This chain joins TRBV11-3 and TRBJ2-7; maybe TRBD1 (6 bases). V lost 10 bases and J lost 6, with 13 bases in between. The germline CDR1 and CDR2 sequences are SGHNT and YENEEA. CDR3 length equals 11 residues. CDR3 region: CATWPGVEQYF. CDR3 sequence (DNA): TGTGCCACCTGGCCAGGGGTCGAGCAGTACTTC.

This clone showed up just once. The chain joins TRBV25-1 to TRBJ2-5; TRBD1 matches 7 bases. The CDR3 extends over 14 amino acids. CDR1 is MGHDK and CDR2 is SYGVNS in the germline V gene. The V and J ends lost 1 base and 5 bases, in that order; junction bases with no gene match: 4. CDR3 DNA sequence: TGTGCCAGCAGTGAATCAGGCAGGGGGGAGACCCAGTACTTC. Translating gives CASSESGRGETQYF.

The chain has TRBV24-1 and TRBJ2-7, with 9 positions matching TRBD1. The CDR3 contains 15 residues. J lost 4 bases, V lost 3 bases, and 6 bases had no gene match. Germline-derived CDR1 and CDR2 are KGHDR and SFDVKD. CDR3 in DNA: TGTGCCACCAGTGATCGCACGACAGGGGGTTACGAGCAGTACTTC. Protein sequence: CATSDRTTGGYEQYF.

The chain is built from TRBV29-1 and TRBJ2-3; either TRBD1 or TRBD2 may fit D (5 bases each). The CDR3 spans 13 residues. Germline-derived CDR1 and CDR2 are SQVTM and ANQGSEA. Trimming pared 7 bases from V and 4 bases from J, leaving 15 bases between. The CDR3 DNA sequence: TGCAGCGCGGGGACCCAGGGCCCAGATACGCAGTATTTT. Its protein is CSAGTQGPDTQYF.

The chain links TRBV6-6 to TRBJ1-1; D uncertain. Germline CDR1 reads MNHNY; CDR2 reads SVGAGI (reference sequence). There are 12 residues in the CDR3. Deletions cut 4 bases from V and 1 base from J, with 4 bases between. In DNA, the CDR3 is TGTGCCAGCAGTTTCGGGAACACTGAAGCTTTCTTT. Encoded protein: CASSFGNTEAFF.

This clone was observed a single time. The genes are TRBV5-6 and TRBJ2-7; maybe TRBD2 (6 bases). V was cut by 2 bases and J by 0 bases, with 12 bases left in between. Germline V gene sequence: CDR1 SGHDT, CDR2 YYEEEE. This CDR3 is built from 15 residues. CDR3 sequence: CASSFVAEYSYEQYF. The CDR3 DNA reads as TGTGCCAGCAGCTTTGTAGCGGAATACTCCTACGAGCAGTACTTC.

The CDR3 protein is CATSRRAFGTEAFF. In DNA form, the CDR3 reads TGTGCCACCAGCAGGCGGGCATTCGGCACTGAAGCTTTCTTT. This rearrangement joins TRBV15 to TRBJ1-1; no clear D gene. Trimming removed 3 bases from V and 4 bases from J, with 12 bases in between. The CDR3 totals 14 residues. Germline V lookup: CDR1 LNHNV, CDR2 YYDKDF (reference sequence).

The J gene is TRBJ1-2, the V gene TRBV6-1; D gene uncertain. Trimming removed 1 base at V and 6 bases at J, with 21 bases between. CDR3 size: 17 residues. Per the germline V gene, CDR1 is MNHNS and CDR2 is SASEGT. The DNA of the CDR3 is TGTGCCAGCAGTGAAGGGCCGGGTCGCGTCATTCGGCATGGCTACACCTTC. Protein: CASSEGPGRVIRHGYTF.

V usage is TRBV6-5 and J usage is TRBJ1-1, with D tentatively TRBD1 (6 bases). CDR1 and CDR2 from the germline V gene are MNHEY and SVGAGI. This CDR3 spans 15 amino acids. The V gene lost 5 bases and the J gene lost 3 bases, with 16 bases spanning the gap. Written as DNA, the CDR3 is TGTGCCAGCAGTCACCAGGGGTGGGGGGACACTGAAGCTTTCTTT. Protein: CASSHQGWGDTEAFF.

The V and J genes are TRBV3-1 (or the pseudogene TRBV3-2) and TRBJ2-3, with D unresolved. This CDR3 is built from 12 residues. Germline CDR1 and CDR2: LGHDT and YNNKEL (reference sequence). V lost 0 bases and J lost 6, with 4 bases in between. The CDR3 nucleotides read TGTGCCAGCAGCCAAGATGAGGATACGCAGTATTTT. Translated: CASSQDEDTQYF.

The chain is built from TRBV7-9 and TRBJ2-1; 11 nucleotides match TRBD2. After removal of 7 bases from V and 2 bases from J, the junction contained 4 bases not matched to a gene. CDR1 is SEHNR, CDR2 FQNEAQ, per germline (reference sequence). This CDR3 is built from 15 residues. CDR3 sequence (DNA): TGTGCCAGCAACATTAGCGGGGGGGCCTACAATGAGCAGTTCTTC. This sequence encodes CASNISGGAYNEQFF.

This sequence joins TRBV5-3 and TRBJ1-5, with D hard to call. TRBV5-3 is reported as an ORF; its role is uncertain. There are 15 residues in the CDR3. The V end was cut by 1 base, the J end by 2 bases, with 10 bases between. This CDR3 is CARSLNREGNQPQHF. The CDR3 nucleotides are TGTGCCAGAAGCTTGAACCGGGAGGGCAATCAGCCCCAGCATTTT.